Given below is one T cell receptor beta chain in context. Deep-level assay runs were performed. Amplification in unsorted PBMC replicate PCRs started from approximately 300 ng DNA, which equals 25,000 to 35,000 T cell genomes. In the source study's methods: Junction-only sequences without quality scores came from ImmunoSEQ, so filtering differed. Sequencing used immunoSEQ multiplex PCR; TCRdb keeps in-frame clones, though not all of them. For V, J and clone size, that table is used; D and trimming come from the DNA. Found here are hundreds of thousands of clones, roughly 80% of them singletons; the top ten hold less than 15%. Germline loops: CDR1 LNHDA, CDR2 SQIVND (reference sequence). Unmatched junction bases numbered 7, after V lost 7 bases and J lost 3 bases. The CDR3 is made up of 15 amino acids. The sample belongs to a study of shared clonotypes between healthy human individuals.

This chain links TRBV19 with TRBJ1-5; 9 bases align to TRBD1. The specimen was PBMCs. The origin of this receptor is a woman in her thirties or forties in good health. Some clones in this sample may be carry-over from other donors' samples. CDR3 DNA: TGTGCCAGTAACCGACAGGGGGGGGACAATCAGCCCCAGCATTTT. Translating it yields CASNRQGGDNQPQHF. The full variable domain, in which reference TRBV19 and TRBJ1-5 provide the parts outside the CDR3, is DGGITQSPKYLFRKEGQNVTLSCEQNLNHDAMYWYRQDPGQGLRLIYYSQIVNDFQKGDIAEGYSVSREKKESFPLTVTSAQKNPTAFYLCASNRQGGDNQPQHFGDGTRLSIL.